These 21 T cell receptor beta chains came from one sample sequenced in a study of blood T cell repertoires in COVID-19. Libraries were prepared by immunoSEQ multiplex PCR; TCRdb keeps only in-frame clonotypes and omits some of them. Of hundreds of thousands of clones listed, around 88% are singletons. Sequencing was done on a sample of peripheral blood. These receptors all come from a woman in her thirties who had recovered from COVID-19.

The chain links TRBV6-2 or TRBV6-3 to TRBJ1-1; D is possibly TRBD1 (5 bases). Germline CDR1 is MNHEY and CDR2 is SVGEGT. This CDR3 has 13 residues. Deletions cut 4 bases from V and 2 bases from J, with 8 bases between. The CDR3, as DNA: TGTGCCAGCAGTTGGGGCCGAAACACTGAAGCTTTCTTT. It yields the protein CASSWGRNTEAFF.

The V gene is TRBV7-9, the J gene TRBJ2-3; TRBD2 agrees at 7 bases. The CDR3 consists of 16 residues. V was pared by 1 base and J by 3 bases, with 7 bases of the junction left unmatched. Germline V gene data show CDR1 as SEHNR and CDR2 as FQNEAQ (reference sequence). CDR3 in amino acids: CASSLGARGGTDTQYF. As DNA, the CDR3 is TGTGCCAGCAGCTTAGGCGCGCGGGGAGGGACAGATACGCAGTATTTT.

The rearrangement uses TRBV5-1 and TRBJ2-7; 10 bases line up with TRBD2. Germline V lookup: CDR1 SGHRS, CDR2 YFSETQ. The CDR3 has 15 amino acids. J lost 3 bases, V lost 0 bases, and 3 bases had no gene match. CDR3 DNA: TGCGCCAGCAGCTTGGATCTAGCGGGGGTCTACGAGCAGTACTTC. It translates to CASSLDLAGVYEQYF.

This clone was recorded a few times. The rearrangement uses TRBV2 and TRBJ1-6; 10 bases are shared with TRBD1. The CDR3 runs 14 residues. The V segment lost 6 bases and the J segment 9 bases; nucleotides outside the gene matches: 5. Germline CDR1 is SNHLY and CDR2 is FYNNEI. The DNA of the CDR3 is TGTGCCAGCAGCCTCCGGGACAGGGGTTCACCCCTCCACTTT. It translates to CASSLRDRGSPLHF.

V usage is TRBV3-1 (or the pseudogene TRBV3-2) and J usage is TRBJ1-1; D ambiguous. Looked up from germline, CDR1 is LGHDT and CDR2 is YNNKEL (reference sequence). This CDR3 contains 13 residues. V was shortened by 1 base and J by 6 bases, with 9 bases between the two germline ends. The CDR3 spells CASSQVNGAEAFF. The CDR3 nucleotides read TGTGCCAGCAGCCAAGTTAACGGAGCTGAAGCTTTCTTT.

This chain links TRBV7-6 with TRBJ2-6, with D possibly TRBD2 on 5 matching bases. Trimming removed 2 bases at V and 2 bases at J, with 7 bases between. CDR3 length: 15 residues. Germline CDR1 SGHVS, CDR2 FNYEAQ. In DNA form, the CDR3 reads TGTGCCAGCAGCTTAAAGGGAGCTGGGGCCAACGTCCTGACTTTC. Translated: CASSLKGAGANVLTF.

The rearrangement joins TRBV6-5 to TRBJ2-3, with TRBD1 as a possible D gene (5 bases). V dropped 6 bases and J dropped 0 bases, with 7 bases sitting between them. CDR1 and CDR2 from the germline V gene are MNHEY and SVGAGI. The CDR3 runs 13 residues. CDR3 sequence: CASSRQSTDTQYF. In nucleotides, the CDR3 is TGTGCCAGCAGCAGACAGAGCACAGATACGCAGTATTTT.

V is TRBV11-2 and J is TRBJ2-1; no clear D gene. Germline CDR1 SGHAT, CDR2 FQNNGV. The CDR3 extends over 12 amino acids. The V and J ends lost 5 bases and 14 bases respectively, with 16 bases between them. CDR3 in amino acids: CASSPGGSLEFF. Here the CDR3 DNA reads TGTGCCAGCAGCCCCGGCGGATCCCTGGAGTTCTTC.

The chain uses TRBV4-1 and TRBJ2-1; no clear D. Trimming pared 1 base from V and 9 bases from J, leaving 10 bases between. The CDR3 is 13 amino acids. Germline CDR1 and CDR2: MGHRA and YSYEKL. The CDR3 is CASSQGPSSEQFF. The CDR3 nucleotides are TGCGCCAGCAGCCAAGGTCCGAGTAGTGAGCAGTTCTTC.

V is TRBV7-9 and J is TRBJ1-1, with D possibly matching TRBD1 (5 bases). This CDR3 contains 14 residues. CDR1 is SEHNR, CDR2 FQNEAQ, per germline (reference sequence). Between the trimmed V and J ends, which lost 3 bases and 2 bases, there was a span of 10 bases. As DNA, the CDR3 is TGTGCCAGCAGCTTTTCGGGACTTAACACTGAAGCTTTCTTT. This encodes CASSFSGLNTEAFF.

The chain employs TRBV9 and TRBJ1-4, with TRBD1 identical over 7 bases. Germline assignment: CDR1 SGDLS and CDR2 YYNGEE. The CDR3 runs to 14 residues. V was pared by 5 bases and J by 4 bases, with 5 bases of the junction left unmatched. The CDR3 loop reads CASSQGQINEKLFF. The DNA for the CDR3 is TGTGCCAGCAGTCAGGGACAGATTAATGAAAAACTGTTTTTT.

This clone was seen at least ten times. This chain uses TRBV29-1 with TRBJ1-4, with D maybe TRBD1 (5 bases). The CDR3 contains 13 residues. V lost 6 bases, J lost 8 bases, and 16 bases lay in between. Germline CDR1 and CDR2: SQVTM and ANQGSEA. In DNA form, the CDR3 reads TGCAGCGTCGGGAGTCGGGGCCTGGAAAAACTGTTTTTT. It encodes CSVGSRGLEKLFF.

Concerning this clone itself: Its ends do not fully match the called genes, so a read error is possible. The J gene is TRBJ2-7, the V gene TRBV6-6, with 9 bases that match TRBD2. Germline V gene sequence: CDR1 MNHNY, CDR2 SVGAGI (reference sequence). CDR3 length: 15 residues. The CDR3 spells CASSDSGLASYEQYF. Written as DNA, the CDR3 is TGTGCCAGCAGTGACTCGGGACTAGCTTCCTACGAGCAGTACTTC.

This clone was detected only a few times. J is TRBJ1-2 and V is TRBV3-1 (or the pseudogene TRBV3-2); TRBD1 is a possible D gene (5 bases). V gave up 4 bases and J gave up 4 bases, with 19 bases separating them. Germline values: CDR1 LGHDT, CDR2 YNNKEL (reference sequence). CDR3 size: 16 residues. The CDR3 coding sequence is TGTGCCAGCAGCCCCATGAGTCCGGGGGACGGCTATGGCTACACCTTC. Translated: CASSPMSPGDGYGYTF.

The chain has TRBV7-9 and TRBJ1-6; TRBD1 aligns across 8 bases. CDR1 is SEHNR, CDR2 FQNEAQ, per germline (reference sequence). J lost 7 bases, V lost 4 bases, and 6 bases had no gene match. The CDR3 covers 15 residues. CDR3 in DNA: TGTGCCAGCAGCTGGGACAGGTTGGCCAATTCACCCCTCCACTTT. Residues: CASSWDRLANSPLHF.

This clone has just one count. V usage is TRBV7-8 and J usage is TRBJ1-4; 7 bases line up with TRBD1. The CDR3 loop spans 17 amino acids. Germline V gene lookup returns CDR1 SGHVS and CDR2 FQNEAQ. V shed 7 bases and J 6 bases; nucleotides not matched to a gene: 17. CDR3 coding DNA: TGTGCCAGCACCTATACAGGGGACAGTGAAGAGGATGAAAAACTGTTTTTT. It is translated as CASTYTGDSEEDEKLFF.

V usage is TRBV7-3 and J usage is TRBJ1-4; 7 positions agree with TRBD1. Looked up from germline, CDR1 is SGHTA and CDR2 is FQGTGA. The CDR3 spans 15 residues. J lost 7 bases, V lost 0 bases, and 5 bases had no gene match. The CDR3 nucleotides are TGTGCCAGCAGCTTAACGGGGACAGAAGGTGAAAAACTGTTTTTT. It translates to CASSLTGTEGEKLFF.

The rearrangement links TRBV5-1 to TRBJ2-2; 7 bases fit TRBD1. The CDR3 extends over 17 amino acids. Germline CDR1 and CDR2: SGHRS and YFSETQ. V lost 5 bases, J lost 0 bases, and 10 bases stayed unmatched. CDR3 sequence reads: CASRVFDRATNTGELFF. DNA for the CDR3: TGCGCCAGCAGGGTGTTCGACAGGGCGACGAACACCGGGGAGCTGTTTTTT.

This clone was recorded only once. V is TRBV7-9 and J is TRBJ2-3; 9 nucleotides agree with TRBD2. Germline CDR1 is SEHNR and CDR2 is FQNEAQ (reference sequence). The CDR3 is made up of 14 amino acids. Germline trimming cut 5 bases from V and 1 base from J; bases unmatched to any gene: 1. CDR3 nucleotides: TGTGCCAGCAGCCGACTAGCGGGCACAGATACGCAGTATTTT. Translating gives CASSRLAGTDTQYF. Using reference TRBV7-9 and TRBJ2-3 for the parts outside the CDR3, the full variable domain is DTGVSQNPRHKITKRGQNVTFRCDPISEHNRLYWYRQTLGQGPEFLTYFQNEAQLEKSRLLSDRFSAERPKGSFSTLEIQRTEQGDSAMYLCASSRLAGTDTQYFGPGTRLTVL.

This clone was counted once. The chain is built from TRBV5-5 and TRBJ2-1, with 9 bases fitting TRBD1. V was clipped by 3 bases and J by 2 bases; unmatched bases: 3. The CDR3 is 15 amino acids. Germline assignment: CDR1 SGHKS and CDR2 YYEKEE (reference sequence). This CDR3 is CASSSRQGAYNEQFF. CDR3 bases: TGTGCCAGCAGCTCCCGACAGGGGGCCTACAATGAGCAGTTCTTC.

This rearrangement joins TRBV30 to TRBJ1-1; weak D call: TRBD1 (6 bases). V lost 1 base, J lost 6 bases, and 12 bases lay in between. The germline CDR1 and CDR2 sequences are GTSNPN and SVGIG (reference sequence). The CDR3 loop spans 13 amino acids. The CDR3 here is CAWSEGGRAEAFF. The CDR3 DNA reads TGTGCCTGGAGTGAGGGGGGGAGAGCTGAAGCTTTCTTT.